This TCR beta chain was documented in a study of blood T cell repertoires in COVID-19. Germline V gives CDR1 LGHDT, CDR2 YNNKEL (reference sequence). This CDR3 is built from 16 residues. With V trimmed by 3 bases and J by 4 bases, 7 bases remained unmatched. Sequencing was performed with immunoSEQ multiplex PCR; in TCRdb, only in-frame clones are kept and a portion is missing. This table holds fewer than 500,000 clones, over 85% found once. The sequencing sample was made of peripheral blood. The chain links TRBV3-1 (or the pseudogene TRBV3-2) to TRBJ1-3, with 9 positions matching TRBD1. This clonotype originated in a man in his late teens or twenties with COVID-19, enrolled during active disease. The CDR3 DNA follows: TGTGCCAGCAGCCAGCGGGACAGGGAGAAGGGAAACACCATATATTTT. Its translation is CASSQRDREKGNTIYF.